This T cell receptor beta chain was captured in a study of T-cell memory formation after mild COVID-19. Study results and caveats: The main location of contracting CD4+ clones was CM and EM, and that of contracting CD8+ clones was EMRA. Clones that contracted from day 15 to 85 had balanced CD4/CD8; later expanders were CD4+ biased.

About this clonotype itself: The antigen remains unidentified.

Per the germline V gene, CDR1 is SNHLY and CDR2 is FYNNEI. The CDR3 contains 15 residues. Trimming at V came to 8 bases and at J to 0 bases, leaving 9 bases not matched to a gene. MiXCR, applied by TCRdb to the 5' RACE reads, yields one record per CDR3 protein. This table holds tens of thousands of distinct CDR3 sequences, about 16% found once. The sequenced material came from PBMCs or a T cell subset sorted from them (not recorded which). The receptor comes from a man aged 18 to 30 who had mild COVID-19 (a few samples of this study predate the infection). Cell type and time point are not known. The V call is TRBV2, the J call TRBJ1-1; the match to TRBD1 covers 7 bases. As DNA, the CDR3 is TGTGCCAGCCAGGGACAGTCACTTATGAACACTGAAGCTTTCTTT. Its protein product is CASQGQSLMNTEAFF.